This T cell receptor (beta chain) was captured by sequencing in a study of technical replicates of blood from a few donors. CDR3 length: 13 amino acids. Germline-derived CDR1 and CDR2 are SEHNR and FQNEAQ (reference sequence). V shed 5 bases and J 6 bases; nucleotides not matched to a gene: 6. Profiled with immunoSEQ multiplex PCR; TCRdb holds only in-frame clones, not every one. The sample consists of about 68,000 clones, 95% to 97% of them appearing once. The specimen was T cells isolated from PBMCs. The TCR originated in a human donor in good health. The V and J genes are TRBV7-9 and TRBJ1-2; 7 nucleotides align to TRBD1. The CDR3 loop reads CASSKQGYDGYTF. DNA of the CDR3: TGTGCCAGCAGCAAACAGGGGTACGATGGCTACACCTTC.